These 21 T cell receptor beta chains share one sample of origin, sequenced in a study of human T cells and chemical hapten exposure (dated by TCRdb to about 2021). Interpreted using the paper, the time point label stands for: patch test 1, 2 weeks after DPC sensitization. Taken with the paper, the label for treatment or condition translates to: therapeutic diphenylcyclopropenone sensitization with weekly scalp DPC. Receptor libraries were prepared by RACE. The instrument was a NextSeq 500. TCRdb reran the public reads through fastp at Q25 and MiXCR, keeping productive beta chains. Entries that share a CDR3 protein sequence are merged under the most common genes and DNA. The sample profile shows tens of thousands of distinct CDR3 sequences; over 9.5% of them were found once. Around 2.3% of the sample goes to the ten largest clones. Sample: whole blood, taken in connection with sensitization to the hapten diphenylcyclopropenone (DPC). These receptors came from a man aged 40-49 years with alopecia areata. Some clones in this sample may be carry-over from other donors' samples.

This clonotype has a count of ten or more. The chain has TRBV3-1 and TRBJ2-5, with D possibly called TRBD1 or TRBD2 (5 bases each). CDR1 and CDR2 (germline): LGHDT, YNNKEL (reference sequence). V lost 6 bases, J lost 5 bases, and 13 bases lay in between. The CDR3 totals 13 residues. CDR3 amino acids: CASSQTGDETQYF. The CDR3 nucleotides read TGTGCCAGCAGTCAGACTGGGGACGAGACCCAGTACTTC.

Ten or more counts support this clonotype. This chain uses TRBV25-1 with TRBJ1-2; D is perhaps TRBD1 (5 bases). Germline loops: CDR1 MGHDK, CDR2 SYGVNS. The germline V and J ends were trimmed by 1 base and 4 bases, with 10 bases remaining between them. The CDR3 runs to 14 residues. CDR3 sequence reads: CASSEWGDPYGYTF. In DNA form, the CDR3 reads TGTGCCAGCAGTGAATGGGGGGATCCCTATGGCTACACCTTC.

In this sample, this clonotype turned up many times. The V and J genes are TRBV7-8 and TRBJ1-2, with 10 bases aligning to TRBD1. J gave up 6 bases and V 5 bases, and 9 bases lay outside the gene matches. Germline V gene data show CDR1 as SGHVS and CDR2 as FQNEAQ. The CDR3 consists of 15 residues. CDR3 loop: CASSAHRDRGDGYTF. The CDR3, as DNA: TGTGCCAGCAGCGCACACCGGGACAGGGGTGATGGCTACACCTTC. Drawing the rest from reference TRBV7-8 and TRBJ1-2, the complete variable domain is GAGVSQSPRYKVAKRGQDVALRCDPISGHVSLFWYQQALGQGPEFLTYFQNEAQLDKSGLPSDRFFAERPEGSVSTLKIQRTQQEDSAVYLCASSAHRDRGDGYTFGSGTRLTVV.

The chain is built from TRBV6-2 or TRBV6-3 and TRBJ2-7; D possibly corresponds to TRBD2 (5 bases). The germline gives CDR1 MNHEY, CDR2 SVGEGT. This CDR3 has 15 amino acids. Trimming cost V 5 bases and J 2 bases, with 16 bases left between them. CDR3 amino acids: CASSRPAGGTYEQYF. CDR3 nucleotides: TGTGCCAGCAGTCGCCCCGCGGGTGGAACCTACGAGCAGTACTTC.

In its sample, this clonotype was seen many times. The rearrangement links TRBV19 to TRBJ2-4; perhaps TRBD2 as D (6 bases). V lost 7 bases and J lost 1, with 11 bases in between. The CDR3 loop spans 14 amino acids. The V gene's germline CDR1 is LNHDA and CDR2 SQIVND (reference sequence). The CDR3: CASMASAAKNIQYF. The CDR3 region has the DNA TGTGCCAGTATGGCTAGCGCGGCCAAAAACATTCAGTACTTC.

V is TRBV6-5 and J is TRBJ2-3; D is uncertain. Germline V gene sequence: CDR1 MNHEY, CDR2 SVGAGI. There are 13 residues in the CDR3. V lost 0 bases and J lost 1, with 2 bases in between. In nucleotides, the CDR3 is TGTGCCAGCAGTTACTCGGGCACAGATACGCAGTATTTT. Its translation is CASSYSGTDTQYF.

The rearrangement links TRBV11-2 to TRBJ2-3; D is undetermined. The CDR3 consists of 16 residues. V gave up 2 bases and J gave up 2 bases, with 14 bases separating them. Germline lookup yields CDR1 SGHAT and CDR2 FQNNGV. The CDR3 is CASSLRATLNTDTQYF. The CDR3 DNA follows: TGTGCCAGCAGCTTAAGGGCTACCCTCAACACAGATACGCAGTATTTT.

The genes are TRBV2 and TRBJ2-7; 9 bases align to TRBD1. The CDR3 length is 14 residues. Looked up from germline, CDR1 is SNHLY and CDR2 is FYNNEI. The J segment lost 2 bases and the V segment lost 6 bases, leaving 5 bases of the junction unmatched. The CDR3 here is CASRYTGGPYEQYV. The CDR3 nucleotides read TGTGCCAGCAGGTACACAGGGGGCCCCTACGAGCAGTACGTC.

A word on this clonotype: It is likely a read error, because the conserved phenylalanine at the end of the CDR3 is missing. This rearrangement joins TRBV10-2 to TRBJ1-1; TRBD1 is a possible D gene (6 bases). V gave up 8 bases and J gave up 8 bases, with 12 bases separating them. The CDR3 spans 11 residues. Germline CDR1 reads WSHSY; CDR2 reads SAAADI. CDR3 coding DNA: TGCGCCAGCCAGGGGCCAAGGGAAGCTTTCGTT. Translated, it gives CASQGPREAFV.

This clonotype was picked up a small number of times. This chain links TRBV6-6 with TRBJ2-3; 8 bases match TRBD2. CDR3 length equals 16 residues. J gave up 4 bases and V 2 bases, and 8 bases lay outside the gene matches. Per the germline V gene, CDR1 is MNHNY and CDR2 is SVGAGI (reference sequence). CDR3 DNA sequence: TGTGCCAGCAGTTACACGGCAGCGGGAGTAGCAGATACGCAGTATTTT. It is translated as CASSYTAAGVADTQYF.

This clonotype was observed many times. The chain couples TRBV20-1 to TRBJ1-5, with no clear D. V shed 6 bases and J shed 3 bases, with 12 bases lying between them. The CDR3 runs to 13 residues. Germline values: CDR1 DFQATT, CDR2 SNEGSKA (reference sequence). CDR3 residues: CSATPGINQPQHF. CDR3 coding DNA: TGCAGTGCCACCCCCGGAATCAATCAGCCCCAGCATTTT.

CDR3 DNA sequence: TGTGCCAGCTGTGACGAGACCTACGAGCAGTACGTC. As protein: CASCDETYEQYV. The chain recombines TRBV27 with TRBJ2-7, with D uncertain. This CDR3 is 12 amino acids long. V lost 8 bases and J 2 bases, leaving 10 bases between the germline ends. The V gene's germline CDR1 is MNHEY and CDR2 SMNVEV (reference sequence).

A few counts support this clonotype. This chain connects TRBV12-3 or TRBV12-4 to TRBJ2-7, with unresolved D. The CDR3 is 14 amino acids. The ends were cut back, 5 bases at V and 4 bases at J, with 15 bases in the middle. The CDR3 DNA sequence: TGTGCCAGCAGTGCTTCGGGTCGGTTTTACGAGCAGTACTTC. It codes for CASSASGRFYEQYF.

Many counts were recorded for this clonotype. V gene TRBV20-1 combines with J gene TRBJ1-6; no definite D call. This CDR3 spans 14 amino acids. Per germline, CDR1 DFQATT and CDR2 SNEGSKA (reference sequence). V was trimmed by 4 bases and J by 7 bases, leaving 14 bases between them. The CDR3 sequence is CSATAQMGNSPLHF. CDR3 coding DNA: TGCAGTGCTACGGCCCAGATGGGAAATTCACCCCTCCACTTT.

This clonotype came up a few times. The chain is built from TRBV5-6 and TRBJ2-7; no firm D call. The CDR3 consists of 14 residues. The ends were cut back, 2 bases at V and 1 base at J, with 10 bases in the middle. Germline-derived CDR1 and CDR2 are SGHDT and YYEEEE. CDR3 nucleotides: TGTGCCAGCAGCTTTGGTGGGCAGTCCTACGAGCAGTACGTC. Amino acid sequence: CASSFGGQSYEQYV.

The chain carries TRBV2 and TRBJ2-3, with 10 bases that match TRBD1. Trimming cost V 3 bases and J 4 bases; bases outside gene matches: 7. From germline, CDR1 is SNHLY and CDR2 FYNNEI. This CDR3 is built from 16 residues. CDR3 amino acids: CASSDPGTGVADTQYF. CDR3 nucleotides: TGTGCCAGCAGTGATCCCGGGACAGGGGTTGCAGATACGCAGTATTTT.

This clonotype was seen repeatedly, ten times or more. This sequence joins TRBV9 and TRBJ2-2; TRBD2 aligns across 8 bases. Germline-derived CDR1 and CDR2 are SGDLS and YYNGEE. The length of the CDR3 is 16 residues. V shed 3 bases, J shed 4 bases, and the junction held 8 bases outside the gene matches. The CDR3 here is CASSAGLGLSTGELFF. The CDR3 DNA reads TGTGCCAGCAGCGCGGGACTAGGGCTGTCCACCGGGGAGCTGTTTTTT.

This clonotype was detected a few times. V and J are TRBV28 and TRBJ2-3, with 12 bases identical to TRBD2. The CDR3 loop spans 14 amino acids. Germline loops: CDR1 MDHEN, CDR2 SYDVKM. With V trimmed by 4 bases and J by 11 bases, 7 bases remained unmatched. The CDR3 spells CASSSRLAGAGQYF. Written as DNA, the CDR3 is TGTGCCAGCAGTTCTCGACTAGCGGGGGCGGGGCAGTATTTT.

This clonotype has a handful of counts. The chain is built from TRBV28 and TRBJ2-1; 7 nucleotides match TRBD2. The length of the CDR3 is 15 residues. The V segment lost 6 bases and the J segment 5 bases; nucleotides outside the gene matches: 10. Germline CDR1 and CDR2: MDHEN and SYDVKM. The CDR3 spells CASRTAGTENNEQFF. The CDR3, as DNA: TGTGCCAGCAGGACAGCGGGGACTGAGAACAATGAGCAGTTCTTC. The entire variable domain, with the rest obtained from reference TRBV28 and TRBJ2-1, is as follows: DVKVTQSSRYLVKRTGEKVFLECVQDMDHENMFWYRQDPGLGLRLIYFSYDVKMKEKGDIPEGYSVSREKKERFSLILESASTNQTSMYLCASRTAGTENNEQFFGPGTRLTVL.

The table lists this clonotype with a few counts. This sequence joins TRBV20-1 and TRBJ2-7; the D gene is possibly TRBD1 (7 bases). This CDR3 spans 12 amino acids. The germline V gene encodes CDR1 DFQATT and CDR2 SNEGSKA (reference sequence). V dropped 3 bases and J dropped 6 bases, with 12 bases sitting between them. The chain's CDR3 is CSARTGRGEQYF. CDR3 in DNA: TGCAGTGCTAGGACAGGGCGGGGCGAGCAGTACTTC.

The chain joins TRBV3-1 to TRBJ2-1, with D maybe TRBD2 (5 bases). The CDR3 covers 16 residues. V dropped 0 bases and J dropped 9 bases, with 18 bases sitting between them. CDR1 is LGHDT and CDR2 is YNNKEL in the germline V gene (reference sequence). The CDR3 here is CASSQDKPPVAGEQFF. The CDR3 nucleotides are TGTGCCAGCAGCCAAGATAAACCTCCCGTGGCGGGTGAGCAGTTCTTC.